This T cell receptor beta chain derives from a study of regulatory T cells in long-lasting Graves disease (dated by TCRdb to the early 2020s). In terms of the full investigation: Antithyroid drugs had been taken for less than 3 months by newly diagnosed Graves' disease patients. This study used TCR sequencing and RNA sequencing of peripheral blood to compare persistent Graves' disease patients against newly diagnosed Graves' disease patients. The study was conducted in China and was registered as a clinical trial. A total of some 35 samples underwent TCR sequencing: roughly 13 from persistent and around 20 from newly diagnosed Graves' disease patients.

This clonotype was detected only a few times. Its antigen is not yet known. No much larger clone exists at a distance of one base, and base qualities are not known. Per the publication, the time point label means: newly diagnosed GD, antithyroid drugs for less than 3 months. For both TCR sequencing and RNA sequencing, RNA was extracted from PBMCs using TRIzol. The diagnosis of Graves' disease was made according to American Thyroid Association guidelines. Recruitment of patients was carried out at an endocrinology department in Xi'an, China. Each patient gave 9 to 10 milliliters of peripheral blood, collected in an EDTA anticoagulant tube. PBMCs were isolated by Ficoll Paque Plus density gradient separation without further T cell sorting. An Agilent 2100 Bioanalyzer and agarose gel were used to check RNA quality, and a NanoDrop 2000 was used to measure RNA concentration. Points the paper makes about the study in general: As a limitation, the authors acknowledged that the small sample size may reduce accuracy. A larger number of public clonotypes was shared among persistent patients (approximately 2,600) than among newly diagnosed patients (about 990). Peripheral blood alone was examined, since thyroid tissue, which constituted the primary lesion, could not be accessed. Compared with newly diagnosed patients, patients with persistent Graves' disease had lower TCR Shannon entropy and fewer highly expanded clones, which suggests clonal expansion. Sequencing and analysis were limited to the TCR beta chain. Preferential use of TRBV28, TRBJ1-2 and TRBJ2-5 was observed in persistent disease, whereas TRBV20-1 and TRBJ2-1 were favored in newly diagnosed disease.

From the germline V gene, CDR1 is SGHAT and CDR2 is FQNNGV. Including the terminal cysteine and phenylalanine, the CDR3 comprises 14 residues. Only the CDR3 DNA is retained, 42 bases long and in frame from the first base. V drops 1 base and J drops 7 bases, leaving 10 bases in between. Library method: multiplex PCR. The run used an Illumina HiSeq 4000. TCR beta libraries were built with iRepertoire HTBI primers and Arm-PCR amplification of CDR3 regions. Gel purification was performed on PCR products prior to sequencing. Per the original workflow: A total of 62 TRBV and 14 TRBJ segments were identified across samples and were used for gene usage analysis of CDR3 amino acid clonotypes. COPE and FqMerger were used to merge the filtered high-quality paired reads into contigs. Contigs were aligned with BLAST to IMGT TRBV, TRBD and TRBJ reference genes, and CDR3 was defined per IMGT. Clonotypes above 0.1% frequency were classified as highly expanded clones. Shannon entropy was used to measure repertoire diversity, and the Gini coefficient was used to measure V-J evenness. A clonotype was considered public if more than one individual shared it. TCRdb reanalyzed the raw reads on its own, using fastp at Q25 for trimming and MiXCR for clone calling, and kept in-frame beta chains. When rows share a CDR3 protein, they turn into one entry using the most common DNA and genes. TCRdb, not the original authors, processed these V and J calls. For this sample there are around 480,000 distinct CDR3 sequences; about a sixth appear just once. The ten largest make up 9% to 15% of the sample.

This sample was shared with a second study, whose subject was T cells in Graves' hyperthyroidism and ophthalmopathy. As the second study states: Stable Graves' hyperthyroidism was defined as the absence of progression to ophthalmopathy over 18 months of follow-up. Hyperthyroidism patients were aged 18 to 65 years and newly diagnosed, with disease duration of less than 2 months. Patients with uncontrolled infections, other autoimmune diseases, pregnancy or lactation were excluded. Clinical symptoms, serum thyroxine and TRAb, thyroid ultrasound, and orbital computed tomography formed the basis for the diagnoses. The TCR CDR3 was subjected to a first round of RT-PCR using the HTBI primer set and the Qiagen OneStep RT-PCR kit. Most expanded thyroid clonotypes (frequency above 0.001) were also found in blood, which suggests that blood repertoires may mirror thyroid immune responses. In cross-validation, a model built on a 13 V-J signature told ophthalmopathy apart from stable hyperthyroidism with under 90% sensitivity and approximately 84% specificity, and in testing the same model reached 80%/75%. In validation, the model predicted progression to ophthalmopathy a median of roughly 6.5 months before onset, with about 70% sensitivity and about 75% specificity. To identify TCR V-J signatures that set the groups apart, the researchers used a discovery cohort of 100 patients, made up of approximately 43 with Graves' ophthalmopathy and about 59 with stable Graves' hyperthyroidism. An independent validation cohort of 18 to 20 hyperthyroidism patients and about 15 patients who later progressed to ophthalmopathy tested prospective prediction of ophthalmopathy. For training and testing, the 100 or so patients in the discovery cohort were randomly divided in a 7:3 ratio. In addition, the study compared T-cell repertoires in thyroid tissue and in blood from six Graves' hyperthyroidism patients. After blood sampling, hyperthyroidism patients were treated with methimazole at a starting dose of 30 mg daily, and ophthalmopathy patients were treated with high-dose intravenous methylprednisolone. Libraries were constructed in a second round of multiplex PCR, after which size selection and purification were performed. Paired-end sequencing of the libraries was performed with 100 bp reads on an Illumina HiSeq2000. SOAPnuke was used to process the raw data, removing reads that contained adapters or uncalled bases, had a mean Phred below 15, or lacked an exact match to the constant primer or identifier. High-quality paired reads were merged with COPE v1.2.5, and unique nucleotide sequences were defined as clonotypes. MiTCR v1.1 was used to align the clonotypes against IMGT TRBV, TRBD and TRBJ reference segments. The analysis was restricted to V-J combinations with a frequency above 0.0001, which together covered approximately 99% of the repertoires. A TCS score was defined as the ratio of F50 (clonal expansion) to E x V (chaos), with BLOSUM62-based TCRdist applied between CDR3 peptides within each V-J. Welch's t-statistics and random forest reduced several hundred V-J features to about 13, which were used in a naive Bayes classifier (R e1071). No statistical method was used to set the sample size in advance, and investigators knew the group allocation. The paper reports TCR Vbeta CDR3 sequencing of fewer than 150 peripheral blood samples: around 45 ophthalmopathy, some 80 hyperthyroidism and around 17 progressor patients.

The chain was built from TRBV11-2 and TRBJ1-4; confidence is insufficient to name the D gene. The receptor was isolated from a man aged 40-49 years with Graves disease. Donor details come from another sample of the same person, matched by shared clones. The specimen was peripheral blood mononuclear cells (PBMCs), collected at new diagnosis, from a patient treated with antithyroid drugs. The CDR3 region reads CASSLGARGEKLFF. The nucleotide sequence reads TGTGCCAGCAGCTTAGGGGCCCGGGGTGAAAAACTGTTTTTT.